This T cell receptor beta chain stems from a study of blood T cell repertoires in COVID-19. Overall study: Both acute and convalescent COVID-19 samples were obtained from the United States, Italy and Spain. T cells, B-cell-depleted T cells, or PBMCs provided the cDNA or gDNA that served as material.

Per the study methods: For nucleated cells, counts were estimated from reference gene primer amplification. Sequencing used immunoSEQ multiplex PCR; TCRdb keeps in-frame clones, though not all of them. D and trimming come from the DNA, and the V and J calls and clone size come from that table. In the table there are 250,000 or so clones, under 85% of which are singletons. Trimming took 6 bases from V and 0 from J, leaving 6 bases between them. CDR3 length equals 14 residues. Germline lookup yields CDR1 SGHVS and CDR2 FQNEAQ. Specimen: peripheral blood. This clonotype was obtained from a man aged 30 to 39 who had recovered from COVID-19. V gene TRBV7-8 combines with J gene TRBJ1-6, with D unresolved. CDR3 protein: CASSKSSYNSPLHF. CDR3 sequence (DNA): TGTGCCAGCAGTAAGAGCTCCTATAATTCACCCCTCCACTTT.